This T cell receptor beta chain was documented in a study of T cells in Graves' hyperthyroidism and ophthalmopathy. Losses at the gene ends were 5 bases for V and 9 bases for J; bases not matched to a gene: 10. The length of the CDR3 is 14 residues. CDR1 and CDR2 (germline): SGHDT, YYEEEE. Amplified TCR beta CDR3 regions came from RNA transcripts. Carried out on the TCR CDR3, a first-round RT-PCR used the HTBI primer set. One entry per CDR3 protein, called by TCRdb with MiXCR from the multiplex PCR reads. The data contain 610,000 or so distinct CDR3 sequences, 46% of them singletons. The TCR comes from a woman aged 18-35 years with Graves' hyperthyroidism. Source material: peripheral blood or thyroid tissue (not recorded which). V and J are TRBV5-6 and TRBJ1-5; the match to TRBD1 covers 8 bases. The CDR3 coding sequence is TGTGCCAGCAGTCTACAGGGGGATTGGGGGCCCCAGCATTTT. Protein sequence: CASSLQGDWGPQHF.